The next 17 T cell receptor beta chains were all read from a single sample in a study of T cells in narcolepsy. Only in-frame clones appear in the TCRdb table, and some are missing; sequencing was by immunoSEQ multiplex PCR. The table shows 32,000 or so clones, with 60% to 80% occurring only once. The specimen was memory (CD45RA-) CD4+ T cells from blood. The receptors here all came from a human donor in good health.

V and J are TRBV5-1 and TRBJ2-1, with a weak D call TRBD2 (6 bases). Trimming removed 2 bases from V and 8 bases from J, with 14 bases in between. CDR1 and CDR2 from the germline V gene are SGHRS and YFSETQ. The CDR3 has 14 amino acids. The CDR3 protein is CASSFGQTRDEQFF. DNA of the CDR3: TGCGCCAGCAGCTTTGGTCAGACTAGGGATGAGCAGTTCTTC.

The chain couples TRBV6-1 to TRBJ2-7; TRBD1 aligns across 11 bases. Germline-derived CDR1 and CDR2 are MNHNS and SASEGT. With 8 bases clipped from V and 2 bases from J, the junction kept 2 bases outside the gene matches. The CDR3 loop spans 13 amino acids. DNA for the CDR3: TGTGCCAGCGAGGGACAGGGGGCCTACGAGCAGTACTTC. Its protein is CASEGQGAYEQYF.

The V call is TRBV5-6, the J call TRBJ1-4; D gene unclear. V was shortened by 4 bases and J by 5 bases, with 15 bases between the two germline ends. The CDR3 spans 15 residues. CDR1 SGHDT and CDR2 YYEEEE come from the germline V gene. The CDR3 DNA sequence: TGTGCCAGCAGCCCCTCAAGCGTGAAGAATGAAAAACTGTTTTTT. It yields the protein CASSPSSVKNEKLFF.

This chain joins TRBV7-2 and TRBJ2-3; D is possibly TRBD1 (5 bases). This CDR3 is built from 15 residues. Between the trimmed V and J ends, which lost 2 bases and 5 bases, there was a span of 14 bases. CDR1 is SGHTA, CDR2 FQGNSA, per germline. CDR3 protein: CASSLFDLRGDTQYF. CDR3 sequence (DNA): TGTGCCAGCAGCTTATTTGACCTTAGGGGAGATACGCAGTATTTT.

The count of this clone is one. The J gene is TRBJ2-4, the V gene TRBV28; either TRBD1 or TRBD2 may fit D (5 bases each). The CDR3 sequence is 16 residues long. Between the trimmed V and J ends, which lost 5 bases and 2 bases, there was a span of 16 bases. Germline loops: CDR1 MDHEN, CDR2 SYDVKM. CDR3 DNA: TGTGCCAGCAGTCGTGGGACCGAGGGACCCAAAAACATTCAGTACTTC. Protein: CASSRGTEGPKNIQYF.

The gene calls are TRBV14 and TRBJ2-5; 7 bases fit TRBD2. Matching the DNA end better, TRBJ2-7 makes the J call doubtful. CDR3 size: 15 residues. Germline assignment: CDR1 SGHDN and CDR2 FVKESK. The CDR3 is CASSQDVGLAVEQYF. CDR3 coding DNA: TGTGCCAGCAGCCAAGATGTTGGCCTAGCGGTCGAGCAGTACTTC.

This sequence joins TRBV7-8 and TRBJ1-1; D gene unclear. There are 14 residues in the CDR3. Trimming removed 1 base at V and 1 base at J, with 7 bases between. Germline V gives CDR1 SGHVS, CDR2 FQNEAQ. CDR3 region: CASSLVGENTEAFF. CDR3 DNA sequence: TGTGCCAGCAGCTTAGTCGGGGAGAACACTGAAGCTTTCTTT.

The chain is built from TRBV5-1 and TRBJ2-7; D gene unclear. Looked up from germline, CDR1 is SGHRS and CDR2 is YFSETQ. This CDR3 has 13 residues. V lost 1 base and J lost 6, with 11 bases in between. CDR3 in amino acids: CASSLIPDGEQYF. CDR3 coding DNA: TGCGCCAGCAGCTTGATCCCGGACGGCGAGCAGTACTTC.

This rearrangement joins TRBV27 to TRBJ2-1, with D possibly matching TRBD2 (5 bases). Trimming cost V 6 bases and J 0 bases, with 9 bases left between them. The germline V gene encodes CDR1 MNHEY and CDR2 SMNVEV (reference sequence). This CDR3 spans 14 amino acids. The CDR3 loop is CASRAVFSYNEQFF. The CDR3 region has the DNA TGTGCCAGCAGAGCGGTGTTCTCCTACAATGAGCAGTTCTTC.

The chain has TRBV11-2 and TRBJ1-2; 7 nucleotides align to TRBD1. Germline V gene lookup returns CDR1 SGHAT and CDR2 FQNNGV. The CDR3 spans 18 residues. Trimming took 3 bases from V and 5 from J; bases not matched to a gene: 18. Here the CDR3 reads CASSFSSIRQGGSYGYTF. CDR3 DNA sequence: TGTGCCAGCAGCTTTAGTAGTATCCGTCAGGGGGGTTCATATGGCTACACCTTC.

The CDR3 DNA reads TGTGCCAGCGCGACTAGCGGGAGTTCCTTTGGAGAGACCCAGTACTTC. This sequence encodes CASATSGSSFGETQYF. The V and J genes are TRBV2 and TRBJ2-5; 12 positions agree with TRBD2. In germline, CDR1 is SNHLY, CDR2 FYNNEI. The CDR3 length is 16 residues. V shed 8 bases and J 4 bases; nucleotides not matched to a gene: 11.

Here the CDR3 DNA reads TGTGCCAGTAGTAAGGCTAGCGGGATTTCCTACGAGCAGTACTTC. Its protein product is CASSKASGISYEQYF. This sequence joins TRBV19 and TRBJ2-7; 9 nucleotides agree with TRBD2. The CDR3 consists of 15 residues. CDR1 is LNHDA and CDR2 is SQIVND in the germline V gene (reference sequence). V shed 4 bases, J shed 1 base, and the junction held 5 bases outside the gene matches.

The genes are TRBV2 and TRBJ2-1; D is uncertain. Per the germline V gene, CDR1 is SNHLY and CDR2 is FYNNEI. This CDR3 is built from 13 residues. Trimming pared 0 bases from V and 7 bases from J, leaving 7 bases between. Here the CDR3 reads CASSEALTNEQFF. As DNA, the CDR3 is TGTGCCAGCAGTGAAGCGCTTACGAATGAGCAGTTCTTC.

The chain carries TRBV27 and TRBJ1-2, with D possibly being TRBD1 (5 bases). The CDR3 extends over 13 amino acids. Per germline, CDR1 MNHEY and CDR2 SMNVEV (reference sequence). V was clipped by 5 bases and J by 3 bases, with 10 bases between them. In DNA, the CDR3 is TGTGCCAGCAGTCCCCGGGGGGACTATGGCTACACCTTC. Translation gives CASSPRGDYGYTF.

The chain couples TRBV4-1 to TRBJ2-5, with D possibly matching TRBD1 (5 bases). CDR1 is MGHRA and CDR2 is YSYEKL in the germline V gene. V shed 1 base and J shed 2 bases, with 8 bases lying between them. The CDR3 has 14 amino acids. The CDR3 coding sequence is TGCGCCAGCAGCCAAGGACAGCTACAAGAGACCCAGTACTTC. Translating it yields CASSQGQLQETQYF.

The V call is TRBV15, the J call TRBJ2-1; D is unresolved. The germline V and J ends were trimmed by 3 bases and 0 bases, with 9 bases remaining between them. This CDR3 contains 15 residues. CDR1 is LNHNV and CDR2 is YYDKDF in the germline V gene (reference sequence). The DNA for the CDR3 is TGTGCCACCAGCAGGCGCCCCAACTCCTACAATGAGCAGTTCTTC. Its protein is CATSRRPNSYNEQFF.

This rearrangement joins TRBV27 to TRBJ1-2; a weak D match, TRBD1 (6 bases). Trimming pared 3 bases from V and 1 base from J, leaving 15 bases between. This CDR3 is 16 amino acids long. The germline V gene has CDR1 MNHEY and CDR2 SMNVEV (reference sequence). The chain's CDR3 is CASSLSRQVYNYGYTF. The CDR3 bases are TGTGCCAGCAGTTTGTCCCGACAGGTCTATAACTATGGCTACACCTTC.